This entry concerns a single TCR beta chain. It lacks a known antigen. It has no much larger one-base neighbor in the sample; base qualities were not kept. The data were obtained in a study of blood T cells in healthy people across ages (dated by TCRdb to about 2015). Background for the entire study: In model experiments, template switching captured roughly one uniquely barcoded TCR beta cDNA molecule for every two T cells. Using deep sequencing normalized with unique cDNA molecular identifiers, the study measured how TCR beta repertoire diversity changes with age. The donors were split into four age groups: young (average around 17 years), middle-aged (around 37), aged (more than 60) and long-lived (roughly 77). To avoid experimental bias, donors of different ages were distributed randomly across sequencing lanes. Two additional independent replicas of 1 million unique cDNA reads from the same blood draw were analyzed for two donors (one aged 18 to 29 and one aged 80 or older). Broad study findings and their caveats: There was a strong correlation between observed TCR beta diversity and the percentage of naive T cells measured by flow cytometry. As age increased, observed TCR beta diversity per million T cells dropped in a roughly linear way, and a significant reduction was already evident by age 40. The long-lived group showed more naive CD4+ T cells, fewer expanded clones and increased TCR diversity than the aged group, suggesting age selection. Since profiling was done on bulk unsorted PBMCs, naive and antigen-experienced compartments could not be conclusively compared. Total diversity estimates from one million sequenced T cells were considered lower bounds and underestimates. The CMV infection status of donors was not known, potentially confounding age-related changes in expanded clonotypes.

Library prep was done by 5' RACE. These reads were obtained on an Illumina HiSeq 2500. A second PCR of roughly 6 to 12 cycles was performed with a sample-barcoded 5' primer and a J-beta primer mix. A unique molecular identifier was introduced onto each TCR beta cDNA molecule by a template-switch 5' adaptor carrying 12 random nucleotides. Each sample yielded at least 2.5 million CDR3-containing paired-end reads. The Mint cDNA synthesis kit, primed by a TRBC-specific oligonucleotide, was used to synthesize first-strand cDNA from all RNA. All cDNA was treated with uracil-DNA glycosylase and then went through a first 18-cycle PCR with the universal primers M1SS and BC2_uni_R. The authors processed their data as follows. Each sample was normalized by randomly selecting 1 million high-quality reads, each carrying a distinct molecular identifier. Instead of being binned into consensus sequences, reads that shared molecular identifiers were thrown out. MiTCR, with a Q25 quality threshold and the strictest error-elimination algorithm, was used for CDR3 identification, clonotype clustering and error correction. Lower-bound total TCR beta diversity was estimated with a nonparametric unseen species model using Euler transformation. TCRdb reran the public reads through fastp at Q25 and MiXCR, keeping productive beta chains. Rows with one shared CDR3 protein collapse into an entry with the most common genes and DNA. In this record, the V and J calls reflect TCRdb's handling and not the investigators' own analysis. The sample profile shows 890,000 or so distinct CDR3 sequences; around 62% of them were found once. The ten largest clonotypes hold 28% of the sample.

Donors were under 40 systemically healthy Caucasian individuals from Russia aged roughly 6 to 95 years. Approximately 10 milliliters of peripheral blood were collected from each donor into EDTA-treated Vacutainer tubes. Ficoll-Paque density-gradient centrifugation was used to isolate PBMCs, with at least 6.5 million per sample. Trizol reagent was used to extract total RNA from the PBMCs, yielding at least 6 micrograms per sample. The percentages of naive CD45RAhigh/CD27high T cells were determined by flow cytometry on a PBMC aliquot from every donor. CDR1 and CDR2 are drawn from the germline V gene (reference sequence): SEHNR, FQNEAQ. V is shortened by 4 bases, J by 6 bases, and the region joining them spans 15 bases. Counted from cysteine to phenylalanine, this CDR3 has 14 amino acids. The read is trimmed to its CDR3 DNA, 42 bases read in frame from base 1.

This chain is built from TRBV7-9 and TRBJ1-2, with no confident D gene call. The clonotype comes from a man aged 25 to 40 in good health. The specimen sequenced was blood. Read as DNA, the sequence is TGTGCCAGCAGCTCGAAGGCAGACTTCGATGGCTACACCTTC. Its coded protein is CASSSKADFDGYTF.